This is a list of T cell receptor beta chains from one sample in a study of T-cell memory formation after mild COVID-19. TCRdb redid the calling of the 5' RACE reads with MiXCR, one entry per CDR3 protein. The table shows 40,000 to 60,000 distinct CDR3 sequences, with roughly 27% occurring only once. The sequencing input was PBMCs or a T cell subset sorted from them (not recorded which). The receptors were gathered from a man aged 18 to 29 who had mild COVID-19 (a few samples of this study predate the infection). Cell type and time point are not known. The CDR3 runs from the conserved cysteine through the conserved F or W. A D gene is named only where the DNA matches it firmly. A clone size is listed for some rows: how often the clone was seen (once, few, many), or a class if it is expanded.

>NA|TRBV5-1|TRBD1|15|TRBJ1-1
CDSSLVPGQGTEAFF
TGCGACAGCAGCTTGGTACCGGGACAGGGGACTGAAGCTTTCTTT
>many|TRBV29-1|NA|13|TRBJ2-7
CSVRAGDSYEQYF
TGCAGCGTTCGAGCAGGGGATAGCTACGAGCAGTACTTC
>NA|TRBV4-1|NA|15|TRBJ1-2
CASSQSPGSRYGYTF
TGCGCCAGCAGCCAATCCCCAGGGTCACGCTATGGCTACACCTTC
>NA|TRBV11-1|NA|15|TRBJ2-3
CASSGWGGRADTQYF
TGTGCCAGCAGCGGATGGGGGGGGCGCGCAGATACGCAGTATTTT
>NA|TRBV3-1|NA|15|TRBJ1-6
CASSPSSGQNSPLHF
TGTGCCAGCAGTCCAAGCTCAGGACAAAATTCACCCCTCCACTTT
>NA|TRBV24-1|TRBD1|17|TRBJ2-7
CATSDGTDRLSSYEQYF
TGTGCCACCAGTGATGGGACAGACAGACTGAGCTCCTACGAGCAGTACTTC
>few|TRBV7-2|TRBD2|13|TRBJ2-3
CASTTGLAPVEYF
TGTGCCAGCACTACGGGACTAGCGCCCGTCGAGTATTTT
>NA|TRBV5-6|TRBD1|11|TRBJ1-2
CASSWDRGYTF
TGTGCCAGCAGCTGGGACAGAGGCTACACCTTC
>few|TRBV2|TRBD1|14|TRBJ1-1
CASSTGTANTEAFF
TGTGCCAGCAGTACCGGGACAGCGAACACTGAAGCTTTCTTT
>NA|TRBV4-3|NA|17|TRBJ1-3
CASSQDPTYSTGNTIYF
TGCGCCAGCAGCCAAGATCCGACCTACTCTACTGGAAACACCATATATTTT
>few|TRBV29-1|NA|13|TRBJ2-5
CSVAAGERETQYF
TGCAGCGTTGCGGCAGGGGAGAGAGAGACCCAGTACTTC
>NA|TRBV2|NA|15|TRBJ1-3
CASSEDGGLGNTIYF
TGTGCCAGCAGTGAAGACGGGGGCCTGGGAAACACCATATATTTT
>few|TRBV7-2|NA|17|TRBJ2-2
CASSLTGQVYYTGELFF
TGTGCCAGCAGCTTAACCGGGCAGGTATACTACACCGGGGAGCTGTTTTTT
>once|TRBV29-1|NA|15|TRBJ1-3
CSVEGLGSSGNTIYF
TGCAGCGTTGAAGGTTTAGGATCCTCTGGAAACACCATATATTTT
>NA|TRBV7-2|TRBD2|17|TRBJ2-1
CASSPPPWTSVDNEQFF
TGTGCCAGCAGCCCGCCCCCGTGGACTAGCGTTGACAATGAGCAGTTCTTC
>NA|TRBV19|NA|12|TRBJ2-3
CASSISTDTQYF
TGTGCCAGTAGTATCAGCACAGATACGCAGTATTTT
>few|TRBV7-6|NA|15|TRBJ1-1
CASSSSDLMNTEAFF
TGTGCCAGCAGCTCCTCGGACCTCATGAACACTGAAGCTTTCTTT
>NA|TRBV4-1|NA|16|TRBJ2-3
CASSQGRGLRTDTQYF
TGCGCCAGCAGCCAGGGGAGGGGGCTCCGGACAGATACGCAGTATTTT
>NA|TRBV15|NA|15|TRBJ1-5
CATSRDLQVNQPQHF
TGTGCCACCAGCAGAGATTTGCAGGTCAATCAGCCCCAGCATTTT
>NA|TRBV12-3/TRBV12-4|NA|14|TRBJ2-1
CASNRQGHYNEQFF
TGTGCCAGCAACAGGCAGGGACACTACAATGAGCAGTTCTTC
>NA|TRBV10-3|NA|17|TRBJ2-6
CAISESKSPGPSDVLTF
TGTGCCATCAGTGAGTCGAAGTCGCCAGGCCCCTCGGACGTCCTGACTTTC
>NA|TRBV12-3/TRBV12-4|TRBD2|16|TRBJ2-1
CASSFVQRGGYNEQFF
TGTGCCAGCAGTTTCGTCCAGCGGGGGGGCTACAATGAGCAGTTCTTC
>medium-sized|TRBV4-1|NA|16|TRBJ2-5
CASSQGAGITQETQYF
TGCGCCAGCAGCCAAGGCGCCGGGATCACACAAGAGACCCAGTACTTC
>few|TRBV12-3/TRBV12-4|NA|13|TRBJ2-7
CASSFRPQGEQYF
TGTGCCAGCAGTTTTCGGCCTCAGGGCGAGCAGTACTTC
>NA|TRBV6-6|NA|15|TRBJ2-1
CASSTRLVTYNEQFF
TGTGCCAGCAGTACCCGACTAGTAACCTACAATGAGCAGTTCTTC
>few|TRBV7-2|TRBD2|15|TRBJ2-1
CASRQTSGGYNEQFF
TGTGCCAGCAGACAGACTAGCGGGGGGTACAATGAGCAGTTCTTC
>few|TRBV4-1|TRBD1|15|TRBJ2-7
CASSQGTGNSYEQYF
TGCGCCAGCAGCCAAGGGACAGGGAACTCCTACGAGCAGTACTTC
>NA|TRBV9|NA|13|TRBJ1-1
CASNAWGNTEAFF
TGTGCCAGCAACGCCTGGGGGAACACTGAAGCTTTCTTT
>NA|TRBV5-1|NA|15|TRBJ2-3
CASSLATRSTDTQYF
TGCGCCAGCAGCTTGGCCACACGAAGCACAGATACGCAGTATTTT
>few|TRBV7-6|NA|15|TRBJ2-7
CASSLAEGHSYEQYF
TGTGCCAGCAGCTTAGCCGAGGGGCACTCCTACGAGCAGTACTTC
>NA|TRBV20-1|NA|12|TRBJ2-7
CSVGGLSYEQYF
TGCAGTGTTGGGGGCCTTTCCTACGAGCAGTACTTC
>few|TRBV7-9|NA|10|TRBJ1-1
CASSFSEAFF
TGTGCCAGCAGCTTTAGCGAAGCTTTCTTT
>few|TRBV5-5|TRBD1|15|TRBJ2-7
CASSSRDRGDYEQYF
TGTGCCAGCAGCTCCCGGGACAGGGGGGACTACGAGCAGTACTTC
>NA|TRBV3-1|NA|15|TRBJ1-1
CASSLRGPQNTEAFF
TGTGCCAGCAGCCTAAGGGGACCACAGAACACTGAAGCTTTCTTT
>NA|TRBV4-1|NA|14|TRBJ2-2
CASSQDLTGRELFF
TGCGCCAGCAGCCAAGACCTGACCGGGAGAGAGCTGTTTTTT
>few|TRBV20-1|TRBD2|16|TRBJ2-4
CSARALPGGIKNIQYF
TGCAGTGCTAGAGCGTTACCGGGGGGGATCAAAAACATTCAGTACTTC
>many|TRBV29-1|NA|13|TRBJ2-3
CSVVRRGTDTQYF
TGCAGCGTTGTCCGGCGGGGCACAGATACGCAGTATTTT
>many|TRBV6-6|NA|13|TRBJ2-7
CASSPQRKDEQYF
TGTGCCAGCAGCCCACAGAGAAAGGACGAGCAGTACTTC
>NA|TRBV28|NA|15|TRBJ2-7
CASSLGAAGIDEQYF
TGTGCCAGCAGTCTTGGGGCGGCAGGGATCGACGAGCAGTACTTC
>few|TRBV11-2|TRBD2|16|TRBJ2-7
CASSLTAGTNSYEQYF
TGTGCCAGCAGCTTAACCGCCGGGACTAACTCCTACGAGCAGTACTTC
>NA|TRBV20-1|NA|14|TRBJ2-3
CSARDDSHWYTQYF
TGCAGTGCTAGAGATGACTCCCACTGGTATACGCAGTATTTT
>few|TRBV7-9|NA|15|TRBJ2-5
CASSLATGNPRTQYF
TGTGCCAGCAGCTTAGCCACAGGGAACCCCCGGACCCAGTACTTC
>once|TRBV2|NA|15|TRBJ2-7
CASSESGRAHYEQYF
TGTGCCAGCAGTGAGTCGGGTAGGGCCCACTACGAGCAGTACTTC
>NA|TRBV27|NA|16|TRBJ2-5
CASSFGGGRYQETQYF
TGTGCCAGCAGTTTTGGGGGAGGAAGGTACCAAGAGACCCAGTACTTC
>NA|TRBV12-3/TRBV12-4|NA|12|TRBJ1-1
CASSFGQSEAFF
TGTGCCAGCAGTTTCGGACAGTCTGAAGCTTTCTTT
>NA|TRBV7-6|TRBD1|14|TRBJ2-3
CASSQTGAADTQYF
TGTGCCAGCAGTCAAACAGGGGCCGCGGATACGCAGTATTTT
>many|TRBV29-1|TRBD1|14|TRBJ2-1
CSVLQGILGNEQFF
TGCAGCGTACTACAGGGGATCCTAGGGAATGAGCAGTTCTTC
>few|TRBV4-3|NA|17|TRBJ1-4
CASSQDRAGRANEKLFF
TGCGCCAGCAGCCAAGATAGGGCCGGTCGAGCTAATGAAAAACTGTTTTTT
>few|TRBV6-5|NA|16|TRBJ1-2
CASSYRGSGPFYGYTF
TGTGCCAGCAGTTACCGGGGGTCAGGGCCCTTCTATGGCTACACCTTC
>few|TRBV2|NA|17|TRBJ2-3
CASTPLATTSSTDTQYF
TGTGCCAGCACACCCTTAGCGACTACTTCTAGCACAGATACGCAGTATTTT